This T cell receptor beta chain was recovered during a study of T-cell memory formation after mild COVID-19. The study's findings and limits: Clones contracting day 15 to 85 were balanced CD4/CD8; later expanders leaned CD4+. Mostly located in CM and EM were contracting CD4+ clones, with contracting CD8+ clones located in EMRA.

Of note for this clonotype: The antigen is not known.

TCRalpha and TCRbeta libraries used 5'RACE with constant-segment primers and UMIs. Via MiXCR, TCRdb re-called the 5' RACE reads, giving one row per CDR3 protein. The table includes some 130,000 distinct CDR3 sequences, around a sixth detected once. The V gene end was trimmed by 7 bases and the J gene end by 2 bases; junction bases not matched to a gene: 12. CDR3 length: 16 amino acids. This sequence joins TRBV12-3 or TRBV12-4 and TRBJ2-3, with 7 bases lining up with TRBD1. The clonotype originates from an adult woman who had mild COVID-19 (a few samples of this study predate the infection). Cell type and time point are not known. Sequenced material: PBMCs or a T cell subset sorted from them (not recorded which). CDR3: CASIRQGTAYTDTQYF. Written as DNA, the CDR3 is TGTGCCAGCATTAGACAAGGGACAGCCTACACAGATACGCAGTATTTT.